The clone carrying this T cell receptor (beta chain) has a handful of counts. Its antigen is unidentified. Expressed TCRB transcripts got sequenced, as all isolated RNA was reverse transcribed. The data were produced by immunoSEQ multiplex PCR, yet TCRdb's version contains in-frame clones alone and is incomplete. The top ten clones hold 0.035% to 0.045% of a sample with hundreds of thousands of clones, about 14% of them seen once. This record comes from a study of beta chain features in type 1 diabetes. Overall study context: Analysis included around 99,000,000 sorted cells drawn from all samples.

Looked up from germline, CDR1 is MNHNY and CDR2 is SVGAGI (reference sequence). The CDR3 consists of 12 residues. V lost 4 bases and J 4 bases, leaving 7 bases between the germline ends. Points from the study as a whole: For Type 1 diabetes patients, all four CD4+ subsets carried TCRB CDR3s that were moderately but significantly shorter. PCR might preferentially amplify shorter templates, equally in patients and controls.

This sequence joins TRBV6-6 and TRBJ2-5; tentative D call: TRBD2 (5 bases). Sequenced material: naive CD4+ T cells from blood. This receptor was taken from a man in his late teens or twenties with type 1 diabetes. The chain's CDR3 is CASSLGRETQYF. In DNA form, the CDR3 reads TGTGCCAGCAGTTTAGGGAGAGAGACCCAGTACTTC.